This T cell receptor (beta chain) appears in the sequencing data of a study of cytomegalovirus exposure and HLA in healthy donors. The PCR used 60 Vbeta and 13 Jbeta primers. Sequencing was performed with immunoSEQ multiplex PCR; in TCRdb, only in-frame clones are kept and a portion is missing. In the table there are about 190,000 clones, 65% to 85% of which are singletons. Notes on this clone: Its antigen is currently unknown.

General observations from the study: It has been reported that TCR beta sequences accurately predicted the HLA-A and HLA-B alleles of most subjects. Later, TCR association rates were found to vary by HLA locus, highest for DRB1 and lowest for HLA-C.

The donors, nominally healthy at sampling, likely had unrecorded immune exposures. This CDR3 is 15 amino acids long. The V and J ends lost 6 bases and 4 bases, in that order; junction bases with no gene match: 11. CDR1 is MNHEY, CDR2 SVGAGI, per germline. This TCR was sampled from a woman between 18 and 29 years old in good health and CMV-seronegative. V usage is TRBV6-5 and J usage is TRBJ2-7; 8 bases map to TRBD1. Sequencing was performed on PBMCs. The CDR3: CASSPTGAGGYEQYF. In DNA, the CDR3 is TGTGCCAGCAGCCCGACAGGGGCCGGGGGATACGAGCAGTACTTC.